Sequencing of this TCR beta chain was carried out in a study of blood T cell repertoires in COVID-19. The overall study: The origin of the acute and convalescent COVID-19 samples was the United States, Italy and Spain.

While infection was still active, Seattle patients were enrolled and then followed longitudinally. The germline V and J ends were trimmed by 6 bases and 0 bases, with 3 bases remaining between them. CDR3 size: 11 residues. Germline V CDR1 and CDR2: MGHDK, SYGVNS. Sequencing was performed with immunoSEQ multiplex PCR; in TCRdb, only in-frame clones are kept and a portion is missing. The sample lists some 180,000 clones, roughly 84% occurring once. This rearrangement joins TRBV25-1 to TRBJ2-7; D is ambiguous. Sequenced material: peripheral blood. This clonotype was sampled from a woman between 35 and 50 years old with COVID-19, enrolled during active disease. CDR3 sequence reads: CASRSSYEQYF. CDR3 in DNA: TGTGCCAGCAGGAGCTCCTACGAGCAGTACTTC.